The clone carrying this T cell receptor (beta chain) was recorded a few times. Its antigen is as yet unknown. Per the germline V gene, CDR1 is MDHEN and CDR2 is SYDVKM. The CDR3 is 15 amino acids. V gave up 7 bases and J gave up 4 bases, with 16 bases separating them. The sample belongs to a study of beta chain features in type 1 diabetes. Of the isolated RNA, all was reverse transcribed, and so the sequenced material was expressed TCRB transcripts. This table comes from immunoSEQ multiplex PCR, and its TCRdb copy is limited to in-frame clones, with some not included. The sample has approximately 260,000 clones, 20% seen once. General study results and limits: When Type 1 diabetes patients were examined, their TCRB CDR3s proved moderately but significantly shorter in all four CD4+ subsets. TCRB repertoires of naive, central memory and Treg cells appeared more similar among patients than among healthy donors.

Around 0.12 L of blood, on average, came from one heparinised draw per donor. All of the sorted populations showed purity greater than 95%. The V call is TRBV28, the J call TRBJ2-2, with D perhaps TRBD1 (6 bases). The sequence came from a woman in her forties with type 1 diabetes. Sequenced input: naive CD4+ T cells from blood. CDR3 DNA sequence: TGTGCCAGCACCCCAGAACAGGGTGCCACCGGGGAGCTGTTTTTT. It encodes CASTPEQGATGELFF.